The rows below give T cell receptor beta chains drawn from one sample of a study of blood T cell repertoires in COVID-19. Clones were sequenced by immunoSEQ multiplex PCR, and TCRdb holds only the in-frame ones, with some missing. This table has around 93,000 clones, 80% to 90% appearing once. Sequenced: peripheral blood. These receptors all come from a man aged 80 or over with acute or convalescent COVID-19. Each CDR3 is given with its conserved first and last residue. The D gene is left open where the match is weak.

D gene	V gene	J gene	CDR3 protein
TRBD1	TRBV27	TRBJ1-5	CASSPRQGGSNQPQHF
TRBD1	TRBV5-6	TRBJ1-5	CASSGGTGLDQPQHF
.	TRBV10-3	TRBJ1-1	CAISPQAGSTEAFF
TRBD1	TRBV4-1	TRBJ1-2	CASSQDGTASYGYTF
TRBD2	TRBV4-3	TRBJ2-1	CASSPHLAGDGGEQFF
.	TRBV24-1	TRBJ1-5	CATQRGDSNQPQHF
.	TRBV30	TRBJ2-3	CAWSAASGGSTDTQYF
.	TRBV28	TRBJ1-5	CASSLSYSNQPQHF
.	TRBV12-3/TRBV12-4	TRBJ2-1	CASSLGQGGQFF
.	TRBV5-1	TRBJ2-5	CASSLQETQYF
TRBD1	TRBV5-1	TRBJ1-3	CASSLQGGSSSGNTIYF
.	TRBV6-5	TRBJ1-1	CASTSSTEAFF
.	TRBV6-5	TRBJ1-2	CASSYGNPQGHYGYTF
.	TRBV18	TRBJ2-2	CASSPPGAANTGELFF
.	TRBV7-9	TRBJ2-1	CASSLTGLAEQFF
TRBD1	TRBV2	TRBJ2-7	CACRGRSYEQYF
.	TRBV5-1	TRBJ1-3	CASSLVSGQGNTIYF
TRBD2	TRBV11-3	TRBJ2-1	CASSSMGLAEYNEQFF
.	TRBV27	TRBJ1-5	CASSTSQQPQHF
TRBD1	TRBV30	TRBJ1-3	CAWRGQGYAGNTIYF
TRBD1	TRBV4-1	TRBJ2-2	CASSQGQGTGELFF
.	TRBV12-2	TRBJ2-7	CASRLKDYSYEQYF
.	TRBV6-5	TRBJ1-1	CASSPSGSRTEAFF
.	TRBV12-3/TRBV12-4	TRBJ1-2	CASSPLSYGYTF
TRBD2	TRBV19	TRBJ2-2	CASSIGGSLSGELFF
TRBD1	TRBV9	TRBJ1-6	CASSLGTANNSPLHF
.	TRBV19	TRBJ2-2	CASSTGFIGELFF
TRBD1	TRBV11-2	TRBJ1-1	CASSRISDRETEAFF